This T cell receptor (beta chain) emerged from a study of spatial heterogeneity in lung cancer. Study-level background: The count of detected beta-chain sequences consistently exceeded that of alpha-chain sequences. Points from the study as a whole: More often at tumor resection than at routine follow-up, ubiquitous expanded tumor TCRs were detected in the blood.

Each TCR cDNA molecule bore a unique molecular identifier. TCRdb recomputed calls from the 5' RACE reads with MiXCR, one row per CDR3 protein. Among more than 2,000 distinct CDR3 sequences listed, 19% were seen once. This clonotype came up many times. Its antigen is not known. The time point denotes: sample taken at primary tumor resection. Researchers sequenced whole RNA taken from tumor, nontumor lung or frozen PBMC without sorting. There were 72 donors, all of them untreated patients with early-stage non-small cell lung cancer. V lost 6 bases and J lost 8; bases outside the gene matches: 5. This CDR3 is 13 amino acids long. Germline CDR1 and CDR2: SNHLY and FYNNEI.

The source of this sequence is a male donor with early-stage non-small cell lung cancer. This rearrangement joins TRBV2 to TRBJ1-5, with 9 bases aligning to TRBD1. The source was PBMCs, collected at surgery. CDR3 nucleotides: TGTGCCAGCAGGGGAGACAGGGGGGAGCCCCAGCATTTT. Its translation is CASRGDRGEPQHF.